This T cell receptor (beta chain) derives from a study of T-cell memory formation after mild COVID-19. Germline V gene lookup returns CDR1 MNHEY and CDR2 SVGAGI. This CDR3 is 15 amino acids long. J was trimmed by 6 bases and V by 5 bases; bases with no gene match: 10. Study outcomes and limitations: Clones that contracted from day 15 to 85 had balanced CD4/CD8; later expanders were CD4+ biased.

TCRdb fed the 5' RACE reads into MiXCR, producing one record per CDR3 protein. The sample includes about 140,000 distinct CDR3 sequences, roughly 24% of them seen just once. This clonotype has a single count. What it recognizes is unknown. The source of this sequence is an adult woman who had mild COVID-19 (a few samples of this study predate the infection). Cell type and time point are not known. Sequencing was done on a sample of PBMCs or a T cell subset sorted from them (not recorded which). The rearrangement uses TRBV6-5 and TRBJ2-1; 7 nucleotides agree with TRBD1. The DNA for the CDR3 is TGTGCCAGCAGTGGAGCCAGGGGGACCCTCAATGAGCAGTTCTTC. It codes for CASSGARGTLNEQFF.